This T cell receptor beta chain was sequenced during a study of CD8+CD57+ T cells in acquired aplastic anemia. As for the study in general: Yields of DNA that came from sorted CD4+ and CD8+ cells averaged roughly 3.3 ug. Study-wide findings and caveats: Any difference that existed in CD8+ Simpson's diversity between patients and controls was not significant. Patients and controls had in common fewer than 30 CD8+ CDR3 sequences.

With regard to this clonotype: Its antigen is undetermined. Germline is not matched at one junction end, which may reflect a read error.

The template used for profiling TCR beta VDJ and CDR3 was genomic DNA. TCRdb re-called the reads through MiXCR, storing one row per CDR3 protein. The data hold 450,000 to 600,000 distinct CDR3 sequences, with under 40% observed a single time. Flow cytometry had shown expanded CD8+CD57+ cells in the patients chosen for sequencing. With no exception, the patients had severe acquired aplastic anemia. The CDR3 is 16 amino acids. The germline gives CDR1 MNHNS, CDR2 SASEGT. The TCR originated in a human donor with aplastic anemia. This chain connects TRBV6-1 to TRBJ1-5; 7 bases map to TRBD1. Sequences were obtained from sorted CD4+, CD8+, or CD8+CD57+ T cells (not recorded which) from PBMCs. The CDR3 region is CPSDRANLYSNQPQHF. CDR3 sequence (DNA): TGTCCCAGCGACAGGGCCAACCTCTATAGCAATCAGCCCCAGCATTTT.